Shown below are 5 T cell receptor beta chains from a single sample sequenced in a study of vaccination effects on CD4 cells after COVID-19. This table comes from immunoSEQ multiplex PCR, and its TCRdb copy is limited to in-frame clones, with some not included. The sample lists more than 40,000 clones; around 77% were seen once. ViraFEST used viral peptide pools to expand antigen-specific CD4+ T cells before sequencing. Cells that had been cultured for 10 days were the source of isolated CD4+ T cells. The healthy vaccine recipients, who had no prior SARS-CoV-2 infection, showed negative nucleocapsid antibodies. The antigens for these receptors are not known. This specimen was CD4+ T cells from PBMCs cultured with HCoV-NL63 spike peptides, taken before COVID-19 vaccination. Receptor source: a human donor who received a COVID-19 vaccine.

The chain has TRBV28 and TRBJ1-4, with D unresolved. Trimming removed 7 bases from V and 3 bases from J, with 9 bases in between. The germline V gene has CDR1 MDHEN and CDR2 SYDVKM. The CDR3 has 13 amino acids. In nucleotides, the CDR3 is TGTGCCAGCAAGGTGGGGTCTAATGAAAAACTGTTTTTT. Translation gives CASKVGSNEKLFF.

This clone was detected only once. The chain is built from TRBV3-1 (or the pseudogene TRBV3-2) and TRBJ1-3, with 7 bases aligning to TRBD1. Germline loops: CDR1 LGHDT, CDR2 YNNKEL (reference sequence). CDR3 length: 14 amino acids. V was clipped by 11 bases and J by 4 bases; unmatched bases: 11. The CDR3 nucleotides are TGTGCCGTATCAGGGGGACGGCACGGAAACACCATATATTTT. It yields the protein CAVSGGRHGNTIYF.

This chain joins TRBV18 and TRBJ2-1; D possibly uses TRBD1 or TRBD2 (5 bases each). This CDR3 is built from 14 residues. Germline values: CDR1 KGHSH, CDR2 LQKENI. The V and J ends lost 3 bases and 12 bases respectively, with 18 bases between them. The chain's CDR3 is CASSPSSEGLGQFF. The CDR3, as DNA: TGTGCCAGCTCACCCTCTTCAGAGGGGCTCGGGCAGTTCTTC.

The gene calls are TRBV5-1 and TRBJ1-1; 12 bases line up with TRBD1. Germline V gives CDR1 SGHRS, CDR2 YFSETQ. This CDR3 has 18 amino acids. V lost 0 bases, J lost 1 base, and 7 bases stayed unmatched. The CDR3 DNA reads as TGCGCCAGCAGCTTGGGGGGACAGGGGGCGAAGAAGAACACTGAAGCTTTCTTT. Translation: CASSLGGQGAKKNTEAFF.

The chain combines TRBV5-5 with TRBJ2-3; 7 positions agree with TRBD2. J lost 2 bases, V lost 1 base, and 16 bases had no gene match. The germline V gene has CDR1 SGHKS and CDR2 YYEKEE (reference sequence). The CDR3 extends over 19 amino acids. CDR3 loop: CASSLFWLAVVPLTDTQYF. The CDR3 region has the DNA TGTGCCAGCAGCTTGTTTTGGCTAGCGGTCGTCCCCCTCACAGATACGCAGTATTTT.